A selection of T cell receptor beta chains follows, all from one sample in a study of regulatory T cells in long-lasting Graves disease. TCRdb analysed the multiplex PCR reads with MiXCR anew, one entry per CDR3 protein. The profile shows 350,000 to 450,000 distinct CDR3 sequences, around 20% of them singletons. The specimen was peripheral blood mononuclear cells (PBMCs), collected when the disease was refractory, from a patient treated with antithyroid drugs. The receptors originated from a female donor with Graves disease. The CDR3 runs from the conserved cysteine through the conserved F or W. Fields, in order: CDR3 DNA, CDR3 protein, V gene, J gene, D gene, clone size. The D gene is left open where the match is weak. For some rows the clone size is stated as once, few or many, or as a class when expanded; others skip it.

TGTGCCAGCAGCAAAGGAGTGGCTGCAACTAATGAAAAACTGTTTTTT	CASSKGVAATNEKLFF	TRBV5-4	TRBJ1-4	-	-
TGCAGTGCCGCCGGCCGTCCGGACTACGAGCAGTACTTC	CSAAGRPDYEQYF	TRBV20-1	TRBJ2-7	-	few
TGTGCCAGCTCCGCCTCGACGGGGGCACACGAGCAGTACTTC	CASSASTGAHEQYF	TRBV18	TRBJ2-7	-	-
TGTGCCAGCAGCCCGCCAGGGAACTATTACGAGCAGTACTTC	CASSPPGNYYEQYF	TRBV27	TRBJ2-7	-	few
TGTGCCAGCAGCAACAATCAGGGTTTTAACACCGGGGAGCTGTTTTTT	CASSNNQGFNTGELFF	TRBV7-3	TRBJ2-2	-	many
TGCAGTGCTAGAGACGGAACCTCCTACGAGCAGTACTTC	CSARDGTSYEQYF	TRBV20-1	TRBJ2-7	-	many
TGTGCCAGCAGTCCCTTGGGTGGCGGGAGCATTGAAGCTTTCTTT	CASSPLGGGSIEAFF	TRBV27	TRBJ1-1	-	-
TGTGCCAGCAGCTTAGGGGCAAGCTTTGGCTACACCTTC	CASSLGASFGYTF	TRBV7-9	TRBJ1-2	-	many
TGTGCCAGCAGTGCGTGGGGGGACTCCTACAATGAGCAGTTCTTC	CASSAWGDSYNEQFF	TRBV27	TRBJ2-1	-	-
TGCAGTGCTAGAGCGAGGAGCTCCTACAATGAGCAGTTCTTC	CSARARSSYNEQFF	TRBV20-1	TRBJ2-1	-	-
TGTGCCAGCAGTTACGACTCTTACAATGAGCAGTTCTTC	CASSYDSYNEQFF	TRBV6-9	TRBJ2-1	-	-
TGTGCCAGCAGTCTTGGGCCACTAGCCTCCTATGAGCAGTTCTTC	CASSLGPLASYEQFF	TRBV11-2	TRBJ2-1	-	-
TGTGCCAGCAGCGAGATTAATACGCAGTATTTT	CASSEINTQYF	TRBV11-2	TRBJ2-3	-	few
TGTGCCAGCGCGCGGGGAAAGGGGGGGGGCTTGAATGAAAAACTGTTTTTT	CASARGKGGGLNEKLFF	TRBV6-1	TRBJ1-4	-	-
TGTGCCAGCAGCCGGGGACTAGCGGGACTCACAGATACGCAGTATTTT	CASSRGLAGLTDTQYF	TRBV5-5	TRBJ2-3	TRBD2	few
TGCAGTGCTGAAGACAGTAGCAATCAGCCCCAGCATTTT	CSAEDSSNQPQHF	TRBV20-1	TRBJ1-5	-	many
TGTGCCAGCAGTTATTTAGCGGACAGAGCCTACGAGCAGTACTTC	CASSYLADRAYEQYF	TRBV6-2/TRBV6-3	TRBJ2-7	-	many
TGCAGTGCTAGGGCTGGACAGGGCGATGGCTACACCTTC	CSARAGQGDGYTF	TRBV20-1	TRBJ1-2	TRBD1	few
TGTGCCAGCGGCCCGGACGGAAAAGAGACCCAGTACTTC	CASGPDGKETQYF	TRBV12-3/TRBV12-4	TRBJ2-5	-	many
TGTGCCAGCACCTCCGGGACTAGCGGGAGGGCCACAGAGACCCAGTACTTC	CASTSGTSGRATETQYF	TRBV2	TRBJ2-5	TRBD2	many
TGTGCCAGCAGCTTAGAATCTGGGACAGGGTCCTACGAGCAGTACTTC	CASSLESGTGSYEQYF	TRBV11-2	TRBJ2-7	TRBD1	-
TGTGCCAGCAGTGACAATGAGCAAGGGATTCAGTACTTC	CASSDNEQGIQYF	TRBV6-1	TRBJ2-4	-	many
TGTGCCAGCAGTACCACAGGTGGGGCGCCCAATTCACCCCTCCACTTT	CASSTTGGAPNSPLHF	TRBV28	TRBJ1-6	-	many
TGTGCCAGTAGTATGTCTCAGGGGAGGTATGAAGCTTTCTTT	CASSMSQGRYEAFF	TRBV19	TRBJ1-1	-	-
TGCAGTGCCAGAGGGTTGAACACTGAAGCTTTCTTT	CSARGLNTEAFF	TRBV20-1	TRBJ1-1	-	many
TGCAGTGCTAGTCGGGCTTCCACCACCGGGGAGCTGTTTTTT	CSASRASTTGELFF	TRBV20-1	TRBJ2-2	-	-
TGTGCCAGCAGTTTAGAAGGACAGGACCGCGAGCAGTTCTTC	CASSLEGQDREQFF	TRBV27	TRBJ2-1	TRBD1	-
TGTGCCAGCAACCAACAGGGCGCGGGGAGGAAACTGTTTTTT	CASNQQGAGRKLFF	TRBV2	TRBJ1-4	-	many